The present T cell receptor (beta chain) was sequenced within a study of T-cell reconstitution after alpha-beta-depleted transplantation in children. Study conclusions and caveats: Several hundred expanded graft clones reportedly gave rise to the alpha-beta T cells present about two months after transplant. After transplant, high TCRbeta diversity at day 60 in some patients arose from surviving recipient T cells and thymic progenitors. The authors attributed T-cell counts and diversity one year after transplant mostly to newly produced T cells.

The TCRbeta library incorporated unique molecular identifiers. TCRdb re-called the PCR reads with MiXCR, one entry per CDR3 protein. The sample holds 530,000 or so distinct CDR3 sequences, around 27% seen once. The CDR3 spans 16 residues. V gave up 4 bases and J gave up 0 bases, with 17 bases separating them. Germline V gene lookup returns CDR1 SGHRS and CDR2 YFSETQ. Concerning this clonotype: No antigen is known for it.

The source is a boy in the first two years of life with Wiskott-Aldrich syndrome, due to receive a stem cell transplant. Source: PBMCs, taken before TCRalphabeta/CD19-depleted stem cell transplant. The chain is built from TRBV5-1 and TRBJ2-7; maybe TRBD2 (7 bases). The CDR3 spells CASSRGDKISSYEQYF. The CDR3 region has the DNA TGCGCCAGCAGCCGGGGGGACAAAATCAGCTCCTACGAGCAGTACTTC.